These 17 T cell receptor beta chains came from one sample sequenced in a study of blood T cell repertoires in COVID-19. The method was immunoSEQ multiplex PCR; TCRdb's version includes in-frame clones alone and lacks a portion of them. Of hundreds of thousands of clones in the sample, 87% were seen once. The sequencing input was peripheral blood. All receptors derive from a man aged 18-30 years with active or convalescent COVID-19.

The rearrangement joins TRBV7-6 to TRBJ1-1; no definite D call. The germline V gene has CDR1 SGHVS and CDR2 FNYEAQ. CDR3 size: 15 residues. Trimming removed 2 bases at V and 0 bases at J, with 10 bases between. The DNA for the CDR3 is TGTGCCAGCAGCTTAAAAAACAGCATGAACACTGAAGCTTTCTTT. Its translation: CASSLKNSMNTEAFF.

The genes are TRBV9 and TRBJ2-3; tentative D call: TRBD2 (6 bases). The CDR3 runs to 14 residues. In germline, CDR1 is SGDLS, CDR2 YYNGEE. Between the trimmed V and J ends, which lost 0 bases and 3 bases, there was a span of 8 bases. The CDR3 region has the DNA TGTGCCAGCAGCGTAGGACTAGAGACAGATACGCAGTATTTT. It yields the protein CASSVGLETDTQYF. Drawing the rest from reference TRBV9 and TRBJ2-3, the complete variable domain is DSGVTQTPKHLITATGQRVTLRCSPRSGDLSVYWYQQSLDQGLQFLIQYYNGEERAKGNILERFSAQQFPDLHSELNLSSLELGDSALYFCASSVGLETDTQYFGPGTRLTVL.

This sequence joins TRBV3-1 (or the pseudogene TRBV3-2) and TRBJ2-7, with 8 bases that match TRBD1. Trimming cost V 4 bases and J 6 bases; bases outside gene matches: 5. The V gene's germline CDR1 is LGHDT and CDR2 YNNKEL (reference sequence). The CDR3 consists of 13 residues. The CDR3: CASSLQGAGEQYF. CDR3 DNA sequence: TGTGCCAGCAGCCTCCAGGGGGCGGGCGAGCAGTACTTC.

J is TRBJ2-7 and V is TRBV21-1; the D call in the table, TRBD2, was not verified against the DNA. TRBV21-1 is a documented pseudogene. The CDR3 is made up of 14 amino acids. CDR3 protein: CASRGTSGSYEQYF. The CDR3 nucleotides read TGTGCCAGCAGAGGGACTAGCGGGAGCTACGAGCAGTACTTC.

Concerning this clone: The same CDR3 can be traced to other DNA sequences in this sample. The rearrangement links TRBV7-2 to TRBJ1-6; D possibly corresponds to TRBD1 (6 bases). CDR3 length: 14 residues. In germline, CDR1 is SGHTA, CDR2 FQGNSA. Trimming stripped 2 bases from V and 6 bases from J, with 8 bases between. DNA of the CDR3: TGTGCCAGCAGCTTACTACAGGGTAATTCACCCCTCCACTTT. The encoded protein is CASSLLQGNSPLHF. The full variable domain, with the rest looked up from reference TRBV7-2 and TRBJ1-6, is GAGVSQSPSNKVTEKGKDVELRCDPISGHTALYWYRQSLGQGLEFLIYFQGNSAPDKSGLPSDRFSAERTGGSVSTLTIQRTQQEDSAVYLCASSLLQGNSPLHFGNGTRLTVT.

The J gene is TRBJ2-7, the V gene TRBV7-8; TRBD2 matches 8 bases. The CDR3 is 17 residues long. The V and J ends lost 2 bases and 0 bases, in that order; junction bases with no gene match: 9. The germline CDR1 and CDR2 sequences are SGHVS and FQNEAQ. The CDR3 nucleotides read TGTGCCAGCAGCTTAAAGGGTAGCGGGGCAATCTCCTACGAGCAGTACTTC. This sequence encodes CASSLKGSGAISYEQYF.

The chain couples TRBV5-4 to TRBJ2-3, with 11 bases matching TRBD2. V was clipped by 7 bases and J by 0 bases; unmatched bases: 4. Germline CDR1 SGHNT, CDR2 YYREEE (reference sequence). This CDR3 contains 15 residues. CDR3 nucleotide sequence: TGTGCCAGCCGCCGGACTAGCGGGAGCACAGATACGCAGTATTTT. Translating it yields CASRRTSGSTDTQYF.

V gene TRBV30 combines with J gene TRBJ2-1; D unclear. Between the trimmed V and J ends, which lost 1 base and 1 base, there was a span of 17 bases. Germline V gene lookup returns CDR1 GTSNPN and CDR2 SVGIG (reference sequence). The CDR3 consists of 17 residues. CDR3 DNA sequence: TGTGCCTGGAGTGCTACGGGTCGACCTCAATCCTACAATGAGCAGTTCTTC. Encoded protein: CAWSATGRPQSYNEQFF.

The CDR3: CASTRVILVGGF. CDR3 sequence (DNA): TGTGCCAGCACCCGGGTGATTCTCGTCGGGGGCTTC. The chain recombines TRBV12-1 with TRBJ2-7; the table's D call TRBD2 went unverified against the DNA. TRBV12-1 is marked as a pseudogene. The CDR3 has 12 residues.

This rearrangement joins TRBV19 to TRBJ2-1; TRBD2 aligns across 8 bases. CDR3 size: 14 residues. Germline values: CDR1 LNHDA, CDR2 SQIVND (reference sequence). V trimming: 6 bases; J trimming: 7 bases; junction bases outside the gene matches: 8. Here the CDR3 reads CASRPQRGFNEQFF. The DNA for the CDR3 is TGTGCCAGTAGGCCCCAGCGGGGGTTTAATGAGCAGTTCTTC.

The rearrangement joins TRBV5-4 to TRBJ2-1; 8 bases are shared with TRBD2. CDR1 and CDR2 (germline): SGHNT, YYREEE (reference sequence). J was trimmed by 1 base and V by 6 bases; bases with no gene match: 6. The CDR3 consists of 15 residues. In DNA form, the CDR3 reads TGTGCCAGCACCATGGGACTAGGTTCCTACAATGAGCAGTTCTTC. Residues: CASTMGLGSYNEQFF.

This chain connects TRBV19 to TRBJ1-6; D remains unclear. Per the germline V gene, CDR1 is LNHDA and CDR2 is SQIVND (reference sequence). This CDR3 has 16 amino acids. Trimming cost V 3 bases and J 0 bases, with 9 bases left between them. DNA for the CDR3: TGTGCCAGTAGTATTTCAGCGGTCTCCTATAATTCACCCCTCCACTTT. Protein sequence: CASSISAVSYNSPLHF.

The chain has TRBV6-2 or TRBV6-3 and TRBJ2-7, with TRBD1 as a possible D gene (6 bases). Trimming left V 4 bases short and J 4 bases short, with 17 bases between. The CDR3 consists of 15 residues. Per the germline V gene, CDR1 is MNHEY and CDR2 is SVGEGT. In DNA, the CDR3 is TGTGCCAGCAGTTTCAGGGGACCAAAATTTTACGAGCAGTACTTC. Protein: CASSFRGPKFYEQYF.

This chain uses TRBV14 with TRBJ1-4; no clear D gene. Germline V CDR1 and CDR2: SGHDN, FVKESK. The CDR3 spans 15 residues. With 0 bases removed from V and 3 bases from J, the gap between germline ends came to 8 bases. CDR3 DNA sequence: TGTGCCAGCAGCCAAGAGACACTCCCTAATGAAAAACTGTTTTTT. Protein: CASSQETLPNEKLFF.

This clone was detected only a few times. This chain links TRBV5-8 with TRBJ1-4; D call uncertain. Trimming took 2 bases from V and 3 from J, leaving 11 bases between them. Germline-derived CDR1 and CDR2 are SGHTS and YDEGEE. The CDR3 has 15 residues. This CDR3 reads CASSFAGKANEKLFF. The CDR3 nucleotides read TGTGCCAGCAGCTTTGCGGGGAAGGCTAATGAAAAACTGTTTTTT.

The DNA of the CDR3 is TGTGCCAGCAGCGCCCGGGAAGCTGGCGGCTACACCTTC. Protein sequence: CASSAREAGGYTF. This chain connects TRBV9 to TRBJ1-2; unclear D gene. CDR1 is SGDLS, CDR2 YYNGEE, per germline. V lost 3 bases and J lost 8, with 14 bases in between. CDR3 length equals 13 residues.

This clone was detected only once. The chain has TRBV19 and TRBJ1-6, with 8 bases fitting TRBD1. J lost 10 bases, V lost 6 bases, and 17 bases had no gene match. The CDR3 extends over 17 amino acids. Germline V lookup: CDR1 LNHDA, CDR2 SQIVND (reference sequence). CDR3 in DNA: TGTGCCAGTAGGAACTACAGGGGGGACTCCTCCCGCTCACCCCTCCACTTT. It translates to CASRNYRGDSSRSPLHF.